This T cell receptor (beta chain) appears in the sequencing data of a study of blood T cell repertoires in COVID-19. About the research overall: Samples came from the United States, Italy and Spain, spanning acute and convalescent COVID-19.

Patients at the Seattle site were enrolled during active infection and followed longitudinally. Per the study methods: It was from reference gene primer amplification that nucleated cell counts were estimated. TCRdb keeps only in-frame clones here, not all; method: immunoSEQ multiplex PCR. D and trimming come from the DNA, and the V and J calls and clone size come from that table. There are more than 200,000 clones in the sample; around 89% occur only once, and roughly 6.8% lies in the top ten. The CDR3 is made up of 13 amino acids. Trimming left V 4 bases short and J 5 bases short, with 12 bases between. Germline lookup yields CDR1 SGHRS and CDR2 YFSETQ.

Sequencing used peripheral blood. The sequence was collected from a woman aged 25-40 years with COVID-19, enrolled during active disease. J is TRBJ2-5 and V is TRBV5-1, with a weak D call TRBD2 (6 bases). The CDR3 spells CASSPRDIETQYF. CDR3 DNA: TGCGCCAGCAGCCCGCGGGATATCGAGACCCAGTACTTC.